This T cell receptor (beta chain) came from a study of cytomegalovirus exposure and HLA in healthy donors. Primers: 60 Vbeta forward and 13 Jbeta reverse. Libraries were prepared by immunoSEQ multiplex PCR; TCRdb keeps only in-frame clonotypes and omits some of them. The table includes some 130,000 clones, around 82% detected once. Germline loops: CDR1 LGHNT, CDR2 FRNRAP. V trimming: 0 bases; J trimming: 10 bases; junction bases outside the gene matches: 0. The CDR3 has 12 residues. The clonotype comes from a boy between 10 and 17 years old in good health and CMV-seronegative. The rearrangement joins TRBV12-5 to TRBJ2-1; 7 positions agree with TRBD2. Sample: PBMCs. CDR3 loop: CASGLVREEQFF. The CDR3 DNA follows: TGTGCTAGTGGTTTGGTGCGGGAGGAGCAGTTCTTC.